This T cell receptor (beta chain) comes out of a study of cytomegalovirus exposure and HLA in healthy donors. The CDR3 covers 16 residues. Losses at the gene ends were 0 bases for V and 3 bases for J; bases not matched to a gene: 7. Per the germline V gene, CDR1 is MGHRA and CDR2 is YSYEKL. PCR involved 60 Vbeta and 13 Jbeta primers. The data were produced by immunoSEQ multiplex PCR, yet TCRdb's version contains in-frame clones alone and is incomplete. Of 110,000 or so clones listed, approximately 80% are singletons. The rearrangement uses TRBV4-1 and TRBJ1-2, with 7 nucleotides matching TRBD1. The clonotype was recovered from a man aged 45 to 65 in good health and CMV-seropositive. The sample consisted of PBMCs. The CDR3 bases are TGCGCCAGCAGCCAAGAACCGGGACAGTACTACTATGGCTACACCTTC. This encodes CASSQEPGQYYYGYTF.